The 13 T cell receptor beta chains given below trace back to one sample, sequenced in a study of OX40 agonist ivuxolimab in advanced cancers. The method was immunoSEQ multiplex PCR; TCRdb's version includes in-frame clones alone and lacks a portion of them. In the table there are approximately 12,000 clones, about 93% of which are singletons. The sequenced sample was CD4+ or CD8+ T cells sorted from blood, obtained in a trial of the OX40 agonist ivuxolimab. Source of these receptors: an adult with an advanced solid tumor such as melanoma, head and neck, liver or kidney cancer.

The chain couples TRBV28 to TRBJ2-3; possible D gene TRBD2, 6 bases. The CDR3 runs 15 residues. Trimming removed 8 bases from V and 3 bases from J, with 18 bases in between. The germline gives CDR1 MDHEN, CDR2 SYDVKM. CDR3 in amino acids: CASLGGTLGTDTQYF. Written as DNA, the CDR3 is TGTGCCAGCCTCGGCGGGACCCTGGGGACAGATACGCAGTATTTT.

The V gene is TRBV30, the J gene TRBJ2-1; D remains unclear. Germline values: CDR1 GTSNPN, CDR2 SVGIG (reference sequence). The V gene lost 2 bases and the J gene lost 5 bases, with 7 bases spanning the gap. The CDR3 is 12 residues long. Here the CDR3 reads CAWSPLNNEQFF. CDR3 bases: TGTGCCTGGAGTCCCCTGAACAATGAGCAGTTCTTC.

This chain joins TRBV7-3 and TRBJ2-2; 7 bases fit TRBD2. CDR1 is SGHTA and CDR2 is FQGTGA in the germline V gene. Trimming removed 2 bases from V and 7 bases from J; junction bases left unmatched: 4. This CDR3 spans 14 amino acids. Written as DNA, the CDR3 is TGTGCCAGCAGCTTAGGACTAGAAGTCGGGGAGCTGTTTTTT. Translating gives CASSLGLEVGELFF.

On this clone: The junction differs from germline at one of its ends, possibly a read error. The chain links TRBV7-9 to TRBJ1-1, with D maybe TRBD1 (6 bases). This CDR3 has 15 residues. Germline loops: CDR1 SEHNR, CDR2 FQNEAQ (reference sequence). The CDR3 DNA reads as TGTGCCAGCAGCTCAGAGACAGGTTTATCGGCTGACGCTTTCTTT. This translates into CASSSETGLSADAFF.

The chain joins TRBV12-5 to TRBJ2-1; tentative D call: TRBD2 (6 bases). CDR3 length: 17 residues. CDR1 LGHNT and CDR2 FRNRAP come from the germline V gene. The V end lost 1 base, the J end lost 0 bases, and 13 bases lay between the germline ends. The CDR3 loop is CASGLANLANSYNEQFF. For the CDR3, the DNA is TGTGCTAGTGGTTTGGCCAACCTAGCGAACTCCTACAATGAGCAGTTCTTC.

This chain links TRBV30 with TRBJ2-7; 7 nucleotides line up with TRBD2. Trimming at V came to 4 bases and at J to 0 bases, leaving 0 bases not matched to a gene. Germline lookup yields CDR1 GTSNPN and CDR2 SVGIG (reference sequence). The CDR3 totals 12 residues. CDR3 sequence (DNA): TGTGCCTGGACGGGGGGCTCCTACGAGCAGTACTTC. Translated: CAWTGGSYEQYF.

The chain is built from TRBV7-6 and TRBJ2-1; 9 nucleotides align to TRBD1. The germline gives CDR1 SGHVS, CDR2 FNYEAQ. V trimming: 8 bases; J trimming: 6 bases; junction bases outside the gene matches: 8. This CDR3 comprises 14 residues. The CDR3 nucleotides are TGTGCCAGCCGCCACAGGGGGCTTGGCAATGAGCAGTTCTTC. This sequence encodes CASRHRGLGNEQFF.

The J gene is TRBJ1-1, the V gene TRBV19; 7 bases match TRBD1. The CDR3 is made up of 12 amino acids. CDR1 and CDR2 from the germline V gene are LNHDA and SQIVND (reference sequence). Unmatched junction bases numbered 8, after V lost 11 bases and J lost 5 bases. The CDR3 nucleotides read TGTGCCTCGGGGAGGGGGCGGACTGAAGCTTTCTTT. Amino acids: CASGRGRTEAFF.

The chain recombines TRBV10-3 with TRBJ1-1, with TRBD1 matching 8 bases. Germline assignment: CDR1 ENHRY and CDR2 SYGVKD. The CDR3 is made up of 15 amino acids. J gave up 6 bases and V 0 bases, and 6 bases lay outside the gene matches. The CDR3 region has the DNA TGTGCCATCAGTGAGTCGCAGGGGGCGCAGGCTGAAGCTTTCTTT. Translation: CAISESQGAQAEAFF.

The V gene is TRBV19, the J gene TRBJ2-3; D not certain. The CDR3 sequence is 13 residues long. Trimming took 5 bases from V and 4 from J, leaving 10 bases between them. Germline-derived CDR1 and CDR2 are LNHDA and SQIVND (reference sequence). The CDR3 sequence is CASSPEGADTQYF. Here the CDR3 DNA reads TGTGCCAGTAGTCCCGAAGGCGCAGATACGCAGTATTTT.

The J gene is TRBJ1-4, the V gene TRBV7-6; no definite D call. The CDR3 sequence is 15 residues long. Trimming took 6 bases from V and 1 from J, leaving 12 bases between them. Germline loops: CDR1 SGHVS, CDR2 FNYEAQ. The CDR3 coding sequence is TGTGCCAGCAGTCTTACGGCTAGAACTAATGAAAAACTGTTTTTT. It is translated as CASSLTARTNEKLFF.

The rearrangement joins TRBV15 to TRBJ2-6; 7 bases map to TRBD2. The V segment lost 3 bases and the J segment 0 bases; nucleotides outside the gene matches: 14. CDR3 size: 20 residues. The germline V gene has CDR1 LNHNV and CDR2 YYDKDF (reference sequence). CDR3 protein: CATSREPSGSASSGANVLTF. The CDR3, as DNA: TGTGCCACCAGCAGGGAACCTAGCGGTTCTGCCTCCTCTGGGGCCAACGTCCTGACTTTC.

J is TRBJ2-7 and V is TRBV10-3; D remains unclear. Germline V gives CDR1 ENHRY, CDR2 SYGVKD. Trimming cost V 1 base and J 1 base, with 2 bases left between them. The CDR3 is 12 residues long. For the CDR3, the DNA is TGTGCCATCAGTGAGTTATCCTACGAGCAGTACTTC. This encodes CAISELSYEQYF.